Many counts were recorded for the clone carrying this T cell receptor (beta chain). Antigen unknown. The read ends 3 residues early relative to the CDR3; the germline J gene fills the gap. The data belong to a study of T cell clonality in common variable immunodeficiency. General study results and limits: Fewer deletions and N-nucleotide insertions were reportedly seen in common variable immunodeficiency TCR beta sequences.

CVID subjects were neither ill nor on immunomodulatory or immunosuppressive medication at sampling. Measured with immunoSEQ multiplex PCR; TCRdb has only the in-frame clones, and not every one. The sample contains around 24,000 clones, none of them singletons. The CDR3 has 14 residues. The germline V and J ends were trimmed by 1 base and 3 bases, with 7 bases remaining between them. Germline-derived CDR1 and CDR2 are SGHVS and FNYEAQ. The sequenced sample consisted of peripheral blood mononuclear cells. The sequence derives from a human donor with common variable immunodeficiency. This sequence joins TRBV7-6 and TRBJ2-1, with D unclear. The sequenced part of the CDR3 DNA is TGTGCCAGCAGCTTAGGAAGCCGCTACAATGAG. Its translation: CASSLGSRYNE. The entire CDR3 is CASSLGSRYNEQFF.